The 8 T cell receptor beta chains below all came from one sample that was sequenced in a study of radiation and T cells in renal cell carcinoma. Time point: blood 2 weeks post-SBRT. As to treatment: 15 Gy SBRT to primary tumor, nephrectomy 4 weeks later. Here immunoSEQ multiplex PCR was the method, and the copy in TCRdb shows in-frame clones only, minus some. The sample yields around 130,000 clones, over 75% seen once. This specimen was blood, taken from a patient whose treatment included radiotherapy and nephrectomy. The receptors originated from a woman aged 55-75 years with renal cell carcinoma.

The chain uses TRBV28 and TRBJ2-1, with 7 bases matching TRBD2. This CDR3 is built from 14 residues. The germline V gene encodes CDR1 MDHEN and CDR2 SYDVKM. Trimming took 2 bases from V and 4 from J; bases not matched to a gene: 2. CDR3 region: CASSLLAVYNEQFF. In DNA, the CDR3 is TGTGCCAGCAGTTTACTAGCGGTATACAATGAGCAGTTCTTC.

The chain has TRBV7-2 and TRBJ1-4; tentative D call: TRBD1 (6 bases). Trimming removed 8 bases from V and 14 bases from J, with 27 bases in between. The germline V gene encodes CDR1 SGHTA and CDR2 FQGNSA. The CDR3 runs to 15 residues. This CDR3 is CASGKDRRNGEGLFF. The CDR3 DNA reads as TGTGCCAGCGGAAAAGACAGGAGGAACGGAGAAGGGCTGTTTTTT.

The rearrangement links TRBV5-6 to TRBJ2-7, with D possibly called TRBD1 or TRBD2 (5 bases each). CDR1 is SGHDT, CDR2 YYEEEE, per germline. The CDR3 has 17 residues. Trimming removed 0 bases from V and 6 bases from J, with 22 bases in between. CDR3 nucleotides: TGTGCCAGCAGCTTGGCCGCTGTAACAGGCGGGTCGGGCGAGCAGTACTTC. Amino acid sequence: CASSLAAVTGGSGEQYF.

This sequence joins TRBV19 and TRBJ1-2; D unclear. Germline V gene lookup returns CDR1 LNHDA and CDR2 SQIVND (reference sequence). There are 14 residues in the CDR3. Trimming pared 1 base from V and 5 bases from J, leaving 11 bases between. Here the CDR3 reads CASSIGSPAYGYTF. DNA for the CDR3: TGTGCCAGTAGTATAGGGAGTCCCGCGTATGGCTACACCTTC.

The gene calls are TRBV19 and TRBJ1-1; the match to TRBD1 covers 7 bases. CDR3 length: 13 amino acids. Germline V lookup: CDR1 LNHDA, CDR2 SQIVND (reference sequence). The ends lost 6 bases at V and 5 bases at J; junction bases unmatched: 6. Here the CDR3 reads CASRPTGATEAFF. In nucleotides, the CDR3 is TGTGCCAGTAGACCAACAGGGGCGACTGAAGCTTTCTTT.

The V and J genes are TRBV11-2 and TRBJ2-5, with a weak D call TRBD2 (5 bases). The CDR3 extends over 17 amino acids. Trimming pared 0 bases from V and 4 bases from J, leaving 18 bases between. CDR1 SGHAT and CDR2 FQNNGV come from the germline V gene. Here the CDR3 DNA reads TGTGCCAGCAGCTTAGAACTCCCCTCACTCGGAGGAGAGACCCAGTACTTC. Translated: CASSLELPSLGGETQYF.

In this sample, this clone turned up a few times. This chain connects TRBV30 to TRBJ1-2; no firm D call. Germline values: CDR1 GTSNPN, CDR2 SVGIG (reference sequence). V dropped 0 bases and J dropped 0 bases, with 8 bases sitting between them. CDR3 length: 14 residues. The CDR3 sequence: CAWSVIPANYGYTF. The CDR3 DNA reads as TGTGCCTGGAGTGTAATCCCAGCTAACTATGGCTACACCTTC.

CDR3 residues: CATSRLRTVQETQYF. For the CDR3, the DNA is TGTGCCACCAGCAGACTCAGGACAGTCCAAGAGACCCAGTACTTC. The chain has TRBV15 and TRBJ2-5; perhaps TRBD1 as D (6 bases). CDR3 length: 15 residues. The germline V gene has CDR1 LNHNV and CDR2 YYDKDF (reference sequence). V was cut by 2 bases and J by 1 base, with 11 bases left in between.